These 19 T cell receptor beta chains share one sample of origin, sequenced in a study of cytomegalovirus exposure and HLA in healthy donors. 60 Vbeta and 13 Jbeta primers were used in PCR. Profiled with immunoSEQ multiplex PCR; TCRdb holds only in-frame clones, not every one. The sample lists some 130,000 clones; 82% were seen once. Sequenced: PBMCs. The receptors were sampled from a male donor in good health and CMV-seropositive.

The chain joins TRBV11-2 to TRBJ2-6; a possible D gene is TRBD2 (5 bases). Germline CDR1 and CDR2: SGHAT and FQNNGV. The V end lost 8 bases, the J end lost 0 bases, and 8 bases lay between the germline ends. There are 14 residues in the CDR3. CDR3 region: CASRGISGANVLTF. In DNA, the CDR3 is TGTGCCAGCCGGGGTATCTCTGGGGCCAACGTCCTGACTTTC.

A note on this clone: Compared with germline, one end of the junction differs, possibly owing to a read error. The chain joins TRBV7-7 to TRBJ2-3; no clear D. The CDR3 has 14 residues. Germline V lookup: CDR1 SSHAT, CDR2 FNYEAQ (reference sequence). The CDR3 nucleotides read TGTGCTAGCAGCCCCCTGACTAGCACAGATACGCAGTATTTT. It specifies CASSPLTSTDTQYF.

Comments on this clone: At one boundary the junction diverges from the germline segment, which might be a read error. The rearrangement links TRBV7-9 to TRBJ2-7; D is unclear. Germline V gene lookup returns CDR1 SEHNR and CDR2 FQNEAQ (reference sequence). The CDR3 covers 18 residues. DNA of the CDR3: TGTTCCAGCAGCAATGACATGGGCCCCCTTGACAAGACCTACGAGCAGTACTTC. Translated: CSSSNDMGPLDKTYEQYF.

The rearrangement links TRBV6-5 to TRBJ1-4; TRBD1 matches 7 bases. The CDR3 is 14 residues long. In germline, CDR1 is MNHEY, CDR2 SVGAGI. The trim removed 8 bases at V and 7 bases at J, leaving 10 bases unmatched. The chain's CDR3 is CASGGSGGTEKLFF. Here the CDR3 DNA reads TGTGCCAGCGGCGGATCAGGGGGTACTGAAAAACTGTTTTTT.

The V and J genes are TRBV18 and TRBJ2-3, with D maybe TRBD2 (5 bases). This CDR3 contains 12 residues. V lost 2 bases, J lost 7 bases, and 7 bases lay in between. Germline V gene lookup returns CDR1 KGHSH and CDR2 LQKENI. The CDR3 DNA reads as TGTGCCAGCTCACCAGAGGGAAATACGCAGTATTTT. Protein sequence: CASSPEGNTQYF. Full variable domain (rest looked up from reference TRBV18 and TRBJ2-3): NAGVMQNPRHLVRRRGQEARLRCSPMKGHSHVYWYRQLPEEGLKFMVYLQKENIIDESGMPKERFSAEFPKEGPSILRIQQVVRGDSAAYFCASSPEGNTQYFGPGTRLTVL.

V and J are TRBV6-5 and TRBJ1-5; D is undetermined. This CDR3 is built from 13 residues. Trimming left V 7 bases short and J 4 bases short, with 11 bases between. CDR1 is MNHEY and CDR2 is SVGAGI in the germline V gene. The chain's CDR3 is CASTDTQNQPQHF. The CDR3 nucleotides read TGTGCCAGCACCGACACTCAGAATCAGCCCCAGCATTTT.

The rearrangement links TRBV15 to TRBJ2-3; 10 bases align to TRBD1. V trimming: 5 bases; J trimming: 4 bases; junction bases outside the gene matches: 6. CDR1 is LNHNV and CDR2 is YYDKDF in the germline V gene (reference sequence). The length of the CDR3 is 15 residues. The CDR3 sequence: CATSPMGTGADTQYF. The CDR3 bases are TGTGCCACCAGCCCCATGGGGACAGGGGCAGATACGCAGTATTTT. Full variable domain (remainder filled in from reference TRBV15 and TRBJ2-3): DAMVIQNPRYQVTQFGKPVTLSCSQTLNHNVMYWYQQKSSQAPKLLFHYYDKDFNNEADTPDNFQSRRPNTSFCFLDIRSPGLGDTAMYLCATSPMGTGADTQYFGPGTRLTVL.

The sample holds one count of this clone. CDR3 in DNA: TGTGCCAGTAGTGCTGCCGGGACAGCGAACACTGAAGCTTTCTTT. This sequence encodes CASSAAGTANTEAFF. The rearrangement joins TRBV19 to TRBJ1-1; TRBD1 agrees at 7 bases. V lost 5 bases, J lost 1 base, and 7 bases stayed unmatched. The CDR3 consists of 15 residues. Germline V lookup: CDR1 LNHDA, CDR2 SQIVND (reference sequence). Full variable domain (outside the CDR3, taken from reference TRBV19 and TRBJ1-1): DGGITQSPKYLFRKEGQNVTLSCEQNLNHDAMYWYRQDPGQGLRLIYYSQIVNDFQKGDIAEGYSVSREKKESFPLTVTSAQKNPTAFYLCASSAAGTANTEAFFGQGTRLTVV.

This chain joins TRBV19 and TRBJ2-1; 9 positions match TRBD2. The CDR3 runs to 16 residues. J lost 3 bases, V lost 3 bases, and 6 bases had no gene match. Germline CDR1 LNHDA, CDR2 SQIVND (reference sequence). The CDR3 coding sequence is TGTGCCAGTAGTATCGGTATTAGCGGGGGCTACAATGAGCAGTTCTTC. It specifies CASSIGISGGYNEQFF.

The chain carries TRBV19 and TRBJ1-5, with a weak D call TRBD1 (5 bases). Looked up from germline, CDR1 is LNHDA and CDR2 is SQIVND (reference sequence). The CDR3 is 16 amino acids. V lost 6 bases, J lost 3 bases, and 18 bases lay in between. The CDR3 bases are TGTGCCAGTAGCTACACCCAGGGTTTGATCAATCAGCCCCAGCATTTT. Translation: CASSYTQGLINQPQHF.

The chain recombines TRBV5-8 with TRBJ2-7; D not certain. V was trimmed by 2 bases and J by 0 bases, leaving 6 bases between them. Germline CDR1 and CDR2: SGHTS and YDEGEE. The CDR3 is made up of 13 amino acids. CDR3 coding DNA: TGTGCCAGCAGCTTACGCAGCTCCTACGAGCAGTACTTC. Translation gives CASSLRSSYEQYF.

CDR3 amino acids: CASSQGLGREGLYNEQFF. The CDR3 DNA is TGCGCCAGCAGCCAAGGGCTAGGGAGGGAGGGCCTTTACAATGAGCAGTTCTTC. The chain employs TRBV4-1 and TRBJ2-1; TRBD2 matches 7 bases. Germline CDR1 and CDR2: MGHRA and YSYEKL. The CDR3 has 18 residues. The ends lost 1 base at V and 4 bases at J; junction bases unmatched: 13.

The V and J genes are TRBV27 and TRBJ1-4, with unresolved D. Germline-derived CDR1 and CDR2 are MNHEY and SMNVEV (reference sequence). V lost 3 bases and J lost 5, with 10 bases in between. CDR3 size: 14 residues. The CDR3 loop reads CASSFAGLNEKLFF. CDR3 nucleotide sequence: TGTGCCAGCAGTTTTGCAGGACTAAATGAAAAACTGTTTTTT.

The sample holds one count of this clone. The chain joins TRBV7-3 to TRBJ2-3; D might be TRBD2 (5 bases). Between the trimmed V and J ends, which lost 5 bases and 8 bases, there was a span of 11 bases. Germline V gene lookup returns CDR1 SGHTA and CDR2 FQGTGA. The CDR3 is 12 residues long. The CDR3 region is CASSLGGATQYF. The CDR3 nucleotides are TGTGCCAGCAGCCTCGGAGGTGCTACGCAGTATTTT.

The chain employs TRBV6-6 and TRBJ2-7, with 10 nucleotides matching TRBD2. Germline V gene sequence: CDR1 MNHNY, CDR2 SVGAGI (reference sequence). V was pared by 2 bases and J by 2 bases, with 6 bases of the junction left unmatched. The CDR3 sequence is 16 residues long. The CDR3 DNA sequence: TGTGCCAGCAGTTACCCTAGCGGGAGACTTGCCTACGAGCAGTACTTC. Translating it yields CASSYPSGRLAYEQYF.

The rearrangement links TRBV23-1 to TRBJ2-1; possibly TRBD2 for D (5 bases). TRBV23-1 belongs to the ORF category, with a function that is uncertain. Between the trimmed V and J ends, which lost 8 bases and 5 bases, there was a span of 13 bases. The length of the CDR3 is 13 residues. The CDR3 sequence: CASYRGPHNEQFF. The CDR3 bases are TGCGCCAGCTATCGCGGGCCACACAATGAGCAGTTCTTC.

The J gene is TRBJ2-2, the V gene TRBV6-5, with 7 bases aligning to TRBD2. Germline V gene lookup returns CDR1 MNHEY and CDR2 SVGAGI. The CDR3 covers 15 residues. Trimming took 6 bases from V and 1 from J; bases not matched to a gene: 5. This CDR3 is CASRPSGMNTGELFF. CDR3 DNA sequence: TGTGCCAGCAGACCAAGCGGGATGAACACCGGGGAGCTGTTTTTT.

CDR3 DNA: TGTGCCAGCAGACTACCTGGGCCCAGGGGGCGCGGCGAGCAGTACTTC. It yields the protein CASRLPGPRGRGEQYF. This chain joins TRBV2 and TRBJ2-7; 8 bases map to TRBD1. Germline loops: CDR1 SNHLY, CDR2 FYNNEI. Losses at the gene ends were 6 bases for V and 6 bases for J; bases not matched to a gene: 16. The CDR3 spans 16 residues. The variable domain in full, with the rest retrieved from reference TRBV2 and TRBJ2-7, is EPEVTQTPSHQVTQMGQEVILRCVPISNHLYFYWYRQILGQKVEFLVSFYNNEISEKSEIFDDQFSVERPDGSNFTLKIRSTKLEDSAMYFCASRLPGPRGRGEQYFGPGTRLTVT.

This clone was seen a single time. The chain links TRBV6-1 to TRBJ1-1; D might be TRBD1 (6 bases). The V gene lost 0 bases and the J gene lost 6 bases, with 11 bases spanning the gap. The CDR3 runs 14 residues. The germline V gene has CDR1 MNHNS and CDR2 SASEGT. CDR3: CASSEASGVPEAFF. In DNA form, the CDR3 reads TGTGCCAGCAGTGAAGCGTCAGGGGTCCCTGAAGCTTTCTTT.